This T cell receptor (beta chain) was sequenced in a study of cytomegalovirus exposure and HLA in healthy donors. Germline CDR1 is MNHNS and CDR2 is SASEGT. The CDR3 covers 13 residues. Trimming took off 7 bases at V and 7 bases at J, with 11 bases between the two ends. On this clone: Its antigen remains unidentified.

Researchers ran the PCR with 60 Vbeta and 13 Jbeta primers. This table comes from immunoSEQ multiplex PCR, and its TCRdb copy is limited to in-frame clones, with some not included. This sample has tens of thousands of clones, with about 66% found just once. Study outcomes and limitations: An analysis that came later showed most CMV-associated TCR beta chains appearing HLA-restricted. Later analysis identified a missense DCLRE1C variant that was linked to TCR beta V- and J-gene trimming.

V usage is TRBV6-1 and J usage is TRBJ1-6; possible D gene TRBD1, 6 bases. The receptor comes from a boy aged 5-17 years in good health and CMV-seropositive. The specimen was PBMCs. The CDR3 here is CASTSGDNSPLHF. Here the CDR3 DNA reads TGTGCCAGCACTTCAGGGGACAATTCACCCCTCCACTTT.